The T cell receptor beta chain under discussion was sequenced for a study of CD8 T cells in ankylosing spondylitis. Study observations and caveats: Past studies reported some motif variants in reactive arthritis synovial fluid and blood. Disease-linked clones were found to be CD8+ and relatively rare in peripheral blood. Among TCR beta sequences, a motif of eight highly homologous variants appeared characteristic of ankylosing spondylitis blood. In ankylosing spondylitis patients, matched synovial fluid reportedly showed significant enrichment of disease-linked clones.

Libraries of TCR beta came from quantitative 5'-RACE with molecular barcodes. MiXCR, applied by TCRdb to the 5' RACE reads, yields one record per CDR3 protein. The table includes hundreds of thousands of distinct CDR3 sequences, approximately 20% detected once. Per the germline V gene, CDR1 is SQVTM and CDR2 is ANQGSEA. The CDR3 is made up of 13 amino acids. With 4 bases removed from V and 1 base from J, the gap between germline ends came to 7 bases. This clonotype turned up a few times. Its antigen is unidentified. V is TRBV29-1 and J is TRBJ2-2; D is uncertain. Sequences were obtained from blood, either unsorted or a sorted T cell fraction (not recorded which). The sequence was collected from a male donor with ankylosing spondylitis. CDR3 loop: CSVVAVNTGELFF. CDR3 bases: TGCAGCGTTGTAGCAGTGAACACCGGGGAGCTGTTTTTT.